This T cell receptor beta chain was documented in a study of blood T cell repertoires in COVID-19. The germline V gene has CDR1 SQVTM and CDR2 ANQGSEA. V was trimmed by 4 bases and J by 1 base, leaving 15 bases between them. The CDR3 runs 15 residues. The data were produced by immunoSEQ multiplex PCR, yet TCRdb's version contains in-frame clones alone and is incomplete. The sample records 140,000 or so clones, roughly nine tenths being singletons. The sequencing sample was made of peripheral blood. The J gene is TRBJ2-3, the V gene TRBV29-1; tentatively, D is TRBD2 (5 bases). The receptor was derived from a woman between 55 and 75 years old with active COVID-19. CDR3 DNA: TGCAGCGTTGTCTGGACTGACATTGGCACAGATACGCAGTATTTT. The encoded protein is CSVVWTDIGTDTQYF.